Following are 13 T cell receptor beta chains from one sample sequenced in a study of T cell responses to AZD1222 COVID-19 vaccine. Sequencing used immunoSEQ multiplex PCR; TCRdb keeps in-frame clones, though not all of them. Among 150,000 to 200,000 clones listed, about 92% were seen once. Sequencing used peripheral blood, obtained on day 0 of AZD1222 vaccination. Receptors were obtained from an adult in good health.

This sequence joins TRBV3-1 (or the pseudogene TRBV3-2) and TRBJ2-1, with D perhaps assigned TRBD1 or TRBD2 (6 bases each). The CDR3 runs to 14 residues. Germline V gene sequence: CDR1 LGHDT, CDR2 YNNKEL (reference sequence). V shed 1 base and J shed 9 bases, with 13 bases lying between them. The CDR3 DNA is TGTGCCAGCAGCCAAGGCGGGGCCAGGGGTGAGCAGTTCTTC. As protein: CASSQGGARGEQFF.

V is TRBV10-3 and J is TRBJ2-1; 14 positions agree with TRBD2. V trimming: 5 bases; J trimming: 8 bases; junction bases outside the gene matches: 8. CDR3 length: 16 amino acids. Germline CDR1 and CDR2: ENHRY and SYGVKD. CDR3 loop: CAISSPGLAGEYEQFF. In nucleotides, the CDR3 is TGTGCCATCAGTTCACCGGGACTAGCGGGAGAGTATGAGCAGTTCTTC.

V is TRBV5-6 and J is TRBJ1-5; 8 positions agree with TRBD1. Germline trimming cut 4 bases from V and 11 bases from J; bases unmatched to any gene: 8. The CDR3 sequence is 13 residues long. Germline lookup yields CDR1 SGHDT and CDR2 YYEEEE. CDR3 nucleotides: TGTGCCAGCAGCAACCAGGGGGCGTCCGCCCAGCATTTT. Translation: CASSNQGASAQHF.

V usage is TRBV11-3 and J usage is TRBJ2-3, with 14 bases identical to TRBD2. V shed 5 bases and J 2 bases; nucleotides not matched to a gene: 6. CDR3 length: 17 amino acids. Germline V gives CDR1 SGHNT, CDR2 YENEEA. CDR3 in DNA: TGTGCCAGCAGCGGTGGGACTAGCGGGAGTTCCACAGATACGCAGTATTTT. This codes for CASSGGTSGSSTDTQYF.

The count of this clone is one. The same CDR3 is also encoded by other DNA sequences in this sample. The chain links TRBV27 to TRBJ2-2; D possibly corresponds to TRBD2 (6 bases). With 3 bases removed from V and 3 bases from J, the gap between germline ends came to 14 bases. The CDR3 is 16 amino acids. Germline lookup yields CDR1 MNHEY and CDR2 SMNVEV (reference sequence). The CDR3 spells CASSLVGTLYTGELFF. The CDR3 nucleotides are TGTGCCAGCAGTTTGGTGGGGACTCTTTACACCGGGGAGCTGTTTTTT.

The CDR3 loop is CASSRWGQGYSGANVLTF. The CDR3 region has the DNA TGTGCCAGCAGCCGTTGGGGACAGGGCTACTCTGGGGCCAACGTCCTGACTTTC. This chain uses TRBV11-2 with TRBJ2-6; 9 bases fit TRBD1. Trimming removed 5 bases from V and 0 bases from J; junction bases left unmatched: 8. Germline assignment: CDR1 SGHAT and CDR2 FQNNGV. CDR3 length equals 18 residues.

The V and J genes are TRBV11-3 and TRBJ2-7; 8 bases map to TRBD1. The CDR3 spans 15 residues. Germline CDR1 SGHNT, CDR2 YENEEA. Losses at the gene ends were 1 base for V and 6 bases for J; bases not matched to a gene: 8. The chain's CDR3 is CASSLGWTGRSEQYF. CDR3 sequence (DNA): TGTGCCAGCAGCTTAGGGTGGACAGGGAGAAGCGAGCAGTACTTC.

The V call is TRBV7-2, the J call TRBJ1-4; tentative D call: TRBD1 (5 bases). The CDR3 totals 15 residues. The germline V and J ends were trimmed by 1 base and 5 bases, with 11 bases remaining between them. The germline V gene encodes CDR1 SGHTA and CDR2 FQGNSA. As DNA, the CDR3 is TGTGCCAGCAGCTTAGGTGGGGGGATGAATGAAAAACTGTTTTTT. It codes for CASSLGGGMNEKLFF.

The chain combines TRBV5-6 with TRBJ1-1; no clear D gene. CDR3 length: 13 residues. V lost 5 bases and J lost 0, with 8 bases in between. The germline gives CDR1 SGHDT, CDR2 YYEEEE. CDR3 in DNA: TGTGCCAGCAGTCGCCAGATGAACACTGAAGCTTTCTTT. It specifies CASSRQMNTEAFF.

Here the CDR3 DNA reads TGTGCCAGCAGCAGGGGGACAGAAAACACTGAAGCTTTCTTT. Translated, it gives CASSRGTENTEAFF. The gene calls are TRBV5-4 and TRBJ1-1, with 7 positions matching TRBD1. Germline CDR1 and CDR2: SGHNT and YYREEE (reference sequence). V shed 4 bases and J 2 bases; nucleotides not matched to a gene: 5. CDR3 length: 14 residues.

V gene TRBV5-4 combines with J gene TRBJ1-5; 7 bases align to TRBD1. The germline V gene has CDR1 SGHNT and CDR2 YYREEE (reference sequence). The V gene end was trimmed by 4 bases and the J gene end by 5 bases; junction bases not matched to a gene: 3. The CDR3 consists of 13 residues. The CDR3 bases are TGTGCCAGCAGCCGGGACAGAGATCAGCCCCAGCATTTT. Protein: CASSRDRDQPQHF.

The chain joins TRBV11-2 to TRBJ1-2, with 7 bases fitting TRBD1. J gave up 4 bases and V 0 bases, and 11 bases lay outside the gene matches. Looked up from germline, CDR1 is SGHAT and CDR2 is FQNNGV. The CDR3 runs 17 residues. CDR3 bases: TGTGCCAGCAGCTTAGAAGGGGGCGCGGCCTTTCCCTATGGCTACACCTTC. It specifies CASSLEGGAAFPYGYTF.

The V and J genes are TRBV10-3 and TRBJ1-5; 8 positions agree with TRBD1. The CDR3 loop spans 14 amino acids. Per germline, CDR1 ENHRY and CDR2 SYGVKD. Germline trimming cut 9 bases from V and 4 bases from J; bases unmatched to any gene: 8. Written as DNA, the CDR3 is TGTGCCATTTCGCACCACAGGGGGAATCAGCCCCAGCATTTT. Translation: CAISHHRGNQPQHF.